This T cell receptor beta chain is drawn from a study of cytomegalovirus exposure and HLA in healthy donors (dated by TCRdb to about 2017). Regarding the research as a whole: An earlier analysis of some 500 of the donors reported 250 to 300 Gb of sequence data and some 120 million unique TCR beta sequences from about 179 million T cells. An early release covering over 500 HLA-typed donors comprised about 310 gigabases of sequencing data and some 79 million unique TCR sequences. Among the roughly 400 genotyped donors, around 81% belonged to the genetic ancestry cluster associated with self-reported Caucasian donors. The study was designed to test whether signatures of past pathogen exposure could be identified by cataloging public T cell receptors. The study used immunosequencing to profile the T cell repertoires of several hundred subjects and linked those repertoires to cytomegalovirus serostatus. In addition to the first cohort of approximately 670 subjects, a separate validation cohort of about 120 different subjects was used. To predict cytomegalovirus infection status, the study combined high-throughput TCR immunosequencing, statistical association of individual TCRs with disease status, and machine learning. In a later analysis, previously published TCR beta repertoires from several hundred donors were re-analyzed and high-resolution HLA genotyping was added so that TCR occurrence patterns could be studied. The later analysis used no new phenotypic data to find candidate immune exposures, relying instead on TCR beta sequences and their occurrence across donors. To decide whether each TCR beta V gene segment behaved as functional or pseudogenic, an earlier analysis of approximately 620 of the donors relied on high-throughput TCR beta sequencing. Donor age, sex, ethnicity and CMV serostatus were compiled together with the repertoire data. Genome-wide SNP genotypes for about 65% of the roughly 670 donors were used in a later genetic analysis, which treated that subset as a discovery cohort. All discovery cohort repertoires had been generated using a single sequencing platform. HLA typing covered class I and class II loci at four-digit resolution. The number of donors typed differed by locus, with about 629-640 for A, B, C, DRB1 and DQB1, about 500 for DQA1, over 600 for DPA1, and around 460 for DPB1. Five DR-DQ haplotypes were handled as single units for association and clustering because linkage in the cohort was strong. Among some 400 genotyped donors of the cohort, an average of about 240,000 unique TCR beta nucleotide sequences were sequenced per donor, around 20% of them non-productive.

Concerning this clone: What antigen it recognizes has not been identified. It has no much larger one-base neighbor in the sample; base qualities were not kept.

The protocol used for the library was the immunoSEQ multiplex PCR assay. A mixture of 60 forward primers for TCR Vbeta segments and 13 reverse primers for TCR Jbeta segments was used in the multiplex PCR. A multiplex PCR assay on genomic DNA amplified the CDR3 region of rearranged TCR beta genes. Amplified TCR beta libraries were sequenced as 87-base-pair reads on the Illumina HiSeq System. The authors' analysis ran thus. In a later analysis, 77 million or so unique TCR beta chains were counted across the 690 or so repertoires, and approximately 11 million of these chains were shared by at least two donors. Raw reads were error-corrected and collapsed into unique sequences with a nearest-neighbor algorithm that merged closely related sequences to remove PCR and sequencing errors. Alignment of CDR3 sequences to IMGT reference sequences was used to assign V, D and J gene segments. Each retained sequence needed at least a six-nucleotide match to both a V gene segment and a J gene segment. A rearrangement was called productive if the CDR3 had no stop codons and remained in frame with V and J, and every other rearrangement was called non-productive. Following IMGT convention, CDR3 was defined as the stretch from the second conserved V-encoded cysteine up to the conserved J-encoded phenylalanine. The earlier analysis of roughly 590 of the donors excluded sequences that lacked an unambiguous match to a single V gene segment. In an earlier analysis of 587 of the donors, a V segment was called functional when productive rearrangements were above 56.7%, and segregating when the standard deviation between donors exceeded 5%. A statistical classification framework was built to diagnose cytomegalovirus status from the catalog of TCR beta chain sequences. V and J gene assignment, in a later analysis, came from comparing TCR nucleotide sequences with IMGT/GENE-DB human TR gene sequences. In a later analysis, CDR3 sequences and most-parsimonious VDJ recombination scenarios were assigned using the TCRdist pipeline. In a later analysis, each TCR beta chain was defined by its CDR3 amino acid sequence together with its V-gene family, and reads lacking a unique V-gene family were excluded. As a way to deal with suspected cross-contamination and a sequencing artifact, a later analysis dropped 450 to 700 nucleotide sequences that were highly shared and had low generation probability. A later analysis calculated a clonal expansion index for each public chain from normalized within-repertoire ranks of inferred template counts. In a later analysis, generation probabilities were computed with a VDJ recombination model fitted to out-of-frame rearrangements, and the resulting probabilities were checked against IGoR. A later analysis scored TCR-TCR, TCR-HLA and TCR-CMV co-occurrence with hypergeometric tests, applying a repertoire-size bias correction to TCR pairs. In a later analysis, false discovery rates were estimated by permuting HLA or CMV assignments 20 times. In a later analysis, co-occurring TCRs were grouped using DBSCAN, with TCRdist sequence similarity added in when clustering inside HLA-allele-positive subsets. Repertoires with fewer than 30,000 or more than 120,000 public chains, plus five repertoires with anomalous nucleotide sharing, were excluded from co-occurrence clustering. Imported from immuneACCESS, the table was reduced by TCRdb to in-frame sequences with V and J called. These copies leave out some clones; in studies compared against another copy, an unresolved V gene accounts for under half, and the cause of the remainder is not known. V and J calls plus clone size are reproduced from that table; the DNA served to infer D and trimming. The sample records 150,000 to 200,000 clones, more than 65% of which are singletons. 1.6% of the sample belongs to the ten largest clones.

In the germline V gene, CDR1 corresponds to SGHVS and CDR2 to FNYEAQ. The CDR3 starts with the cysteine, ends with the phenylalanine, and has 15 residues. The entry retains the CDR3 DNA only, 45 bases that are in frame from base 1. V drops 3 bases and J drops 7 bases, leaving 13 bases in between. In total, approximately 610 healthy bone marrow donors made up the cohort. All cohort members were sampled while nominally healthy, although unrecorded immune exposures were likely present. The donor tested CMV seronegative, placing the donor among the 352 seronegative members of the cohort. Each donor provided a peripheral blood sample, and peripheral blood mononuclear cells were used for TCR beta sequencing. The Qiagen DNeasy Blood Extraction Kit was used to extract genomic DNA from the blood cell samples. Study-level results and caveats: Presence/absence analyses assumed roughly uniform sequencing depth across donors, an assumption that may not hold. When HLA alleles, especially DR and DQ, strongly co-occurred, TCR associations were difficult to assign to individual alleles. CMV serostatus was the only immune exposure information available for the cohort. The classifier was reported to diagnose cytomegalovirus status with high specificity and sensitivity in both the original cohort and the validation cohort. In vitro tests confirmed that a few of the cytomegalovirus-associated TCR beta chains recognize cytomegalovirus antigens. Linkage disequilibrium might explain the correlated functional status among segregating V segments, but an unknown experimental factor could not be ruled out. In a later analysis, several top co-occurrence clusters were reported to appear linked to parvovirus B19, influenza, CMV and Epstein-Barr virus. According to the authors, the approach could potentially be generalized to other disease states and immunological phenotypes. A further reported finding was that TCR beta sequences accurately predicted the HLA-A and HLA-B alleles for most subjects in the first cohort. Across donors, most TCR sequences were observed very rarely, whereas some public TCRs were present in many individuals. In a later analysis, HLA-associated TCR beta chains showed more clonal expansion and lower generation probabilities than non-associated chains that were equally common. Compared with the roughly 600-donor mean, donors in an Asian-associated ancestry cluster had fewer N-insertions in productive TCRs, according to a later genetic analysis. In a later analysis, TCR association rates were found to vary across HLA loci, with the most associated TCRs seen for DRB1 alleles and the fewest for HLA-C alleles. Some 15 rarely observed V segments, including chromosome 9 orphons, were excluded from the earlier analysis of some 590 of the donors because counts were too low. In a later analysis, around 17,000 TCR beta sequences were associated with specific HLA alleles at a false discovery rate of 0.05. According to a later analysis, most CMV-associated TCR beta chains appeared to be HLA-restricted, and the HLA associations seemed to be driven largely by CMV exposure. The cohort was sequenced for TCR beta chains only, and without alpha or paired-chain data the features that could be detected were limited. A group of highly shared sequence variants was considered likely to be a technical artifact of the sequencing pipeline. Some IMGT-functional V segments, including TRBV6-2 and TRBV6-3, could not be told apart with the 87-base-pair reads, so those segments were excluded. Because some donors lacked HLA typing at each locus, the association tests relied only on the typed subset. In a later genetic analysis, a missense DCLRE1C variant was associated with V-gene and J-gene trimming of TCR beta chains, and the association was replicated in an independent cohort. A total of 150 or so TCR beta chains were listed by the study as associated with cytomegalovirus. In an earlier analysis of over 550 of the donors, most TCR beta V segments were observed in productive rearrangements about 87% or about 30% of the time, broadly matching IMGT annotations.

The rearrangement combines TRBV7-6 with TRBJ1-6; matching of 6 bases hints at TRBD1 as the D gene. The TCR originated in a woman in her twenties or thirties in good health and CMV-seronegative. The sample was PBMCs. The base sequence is TGTGCCAGCAGCTTTTACAGGGAGAGAAATTCACCCCTCCACTTT. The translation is CASSFYRERNSPLHF.